This paragraph covers one T cell receptor beta chain sequence. Its antigen is currently unknown. Naive CD8 cells lacked CD45RO and underwent positive selection for CCR7, leaving out terminally differentiated effector memory CD45RA+ cells. Healthy adults negative for HIV, lacking recent acute infections or vaccinations, served as donors. CDR1 is SGHTA, CDR2 FQGNSA, per germline. With 5 bases clipped from V and 0 bases from J, the junction kept 6 bases outside the gene matches. The CDR3 is made up of 15 amino acids. These data originate in a study of shared clonotypes between healthy human individuals. Study-level findings and limits: Compared with clonotypes that all four donors shared, non-shared clonotypes had lower generation probabilities. As a rule, naive subsets had a larger estimated richness than memory subsets. The diversity represented, both genetic and in exposure history, was limited by few donors.

Sequencing used immunoSEQ multiplex PCR; TCRdb keeps in-frame clones, though not all of them. The data show some 2 million clones, about 95% seen once. J is TRBJ2-7 and V is TRBV7-2; 8 bases fit TRBD1. The origin of this receptor is a man younger than 35 in good health. Sequencing used naive CD8+ T cells sorted from blood. The CDR3, as DNA: TGTGCCAGCAGCCTAAGACAGGGGAGCTCCTACGAGCAGTACTTC. It specifies CASSLRQGSSYEQYF.